These T cell receptor beta chains were read from a single sample in a study of tumor and adjacent non-tumor tissue in lung cancer. TCRdb ran MiXCR on the multiplex PCR reads and lists one entry per CDR3 protein. The data contain 100,000 to 120,000 distinct CDR3 sequences, 75% to 90% of them singletons. The specimen was lung tumor tissue. The origin of the receptors is a man aged 70 or older with non-small cell lung cancer. The CDR3 runs from the conserved cysteine through the conserved F or W. A D gene is named only where the DNA matches it firmly. The size entry is marked missing in some rows and otherwise reads once, few, many or a size class.

CDR3	DNA	V	D	size	J
CASSLGQGSQETQYF	TGCGCCAGCAGCTTGGGACAGGGGTCGCAAGAGACCCAGTACTTC	TRBV5-1	TRBD1	many	TRBJ2-5
CARRGNGYTF	TGTGCCCGTAGGGGGAACGGCTACACCTTC	TRBV6-1	-	-	TRBJ1-2
CSTSGLAAYNEQFF	TGCAGTACTAGTGGCCTAGCTGCCTACAATGAGCAATTCTTC	TRBV20-1	-	-	TRBJ2-1
CASSSRVGNEPQHF	TGCGCCAGCTCCAGTAGGGTAGGGAACGAACCCCAGCATTTT	TRBV4-3	-	-	TRBJ1-5
CSVVRARPIYEKYF	TGCAGCGTTGTAAGGGCGAGACCGATCTACGAGAAGTACTTC	TRBV29-1	-	once	TRBJ2-7
CVRRAGLNTEAFF	TGTGTCAGGAGGGCAGGGTTGAACACTGAAGCTTTCTTT	TRBV7-3	-	-	TRBJ1-1
CTSRNRNNTQYF	TGCACCAGCAGGAACAGGAATAATACCCAGTACTTC	TRBV10-2	-	-	TRBJ2-5
CNAERGKANNGYTF	TGCAACGCCGAGAGAGGGAAGGCTAACAATGGCTACACCTTT	TRBV29-1	-	-	TRBJ1-2
CAGGYSPRGNNEAFF	TGTGCCGGCGGTTACTCGCCCCGGGGGAACAATGAAGCTTTCTTT	TRBV6-5	-	-	TRBJ1-1
CVSSGRDYSYEQYF	TGTGTTAGCAGTGGCCGGGACTACTCCTACGAGCAGTACTTC	TRBV6-1	TRBD2	-	TRBJ2-7
CASSSITGNEPQHF	TGCGCCAGCTCCAGTATAACAGGGAACGAACCCCAGCATTTT	TRBV4-3	-	-	TRBJ1-5
CASSQDLRDSYNEHFF	TGCGCCAGCAGCCAAGATCTAAGGGACTCCTATAATGAGCATTTCTTC	TRBV4-3	-	-	TRBJ2-1
CISSSLTGFGYGYTF	TGTATCAGCAGTTCATTGACAGGGTTTGGCTATGGCTACACCTTC	TRBV12-3/TRBV12-4	TRBD1	-	TRBJ1-2
CASTSRAGGYEQHF	TGTGCCAGCACTTCACGGGCCGGGGGTTACGAGCAGCACTTC	TRBV28	-	-	TRBJ2-7
CASSLSVTLYNQQFF	TGTGCCAGCAGCCTTAGCGTGACTTTATACAATCAGCAATTCTTC	TRBV11-2	-	-	TRBJ2-1
CSIFGQGTKNEAFF	TGCAGCATCTTCGGACAGGGAACTAAAAATGAGGCTTTCTTT	TRBV29-1	TRBD1	-	TRBJ1-1
CAGAEPINTEAFF	TGCGCGGGTGCAGAGCCCATCAACACAGAAGCTTTCTTT	TRBV20-1	-	-	TRBJ1-1
CSVAGQKNTEAFF	TGCAGTGTAGCGGGACAGAAAAACACTGAAGCTTTCTTT	TRBV20-1	TRBD1	-	TRBJ1-1
CASSLLGGGVGYTIYF	TGTGCAAGCAGTTTATTAGGCGGGGGAGTTGGATACACCATATATTTT	TRBV12-3/TRBV12-4	-	-	TRBJ1-3
CASGLEARRLNQPQHF	TGTGCCAGCGGACTAGAGGCGAGGCGTCTAAATCAGCCCCAGCATTTT	TRBV28	-	-	TRBJ1-5
CIARMGLLAKNIKYF	TGCATTGCTAGAATGGGACTCCTAGCCAAAAACATTAAGTACTTC	TRBV20-1	-	-	TRBJ2-4
CSIAMGGTHYF	TGTAGTATAGCCATGGGGGGGACCCACTACTTC	TRBV20-1	TRBD2	-	TRBJ2-5
CDSSLVTGAGTEAFF	TGTGACAGCAGCCTCGTGACAGGGGCGGGCACTGAAGCTTTCTTT	TRBV4-2	TRBD1	-	TRBJ1-1
CASNRGDYYERFF	TGTGCCAGCAATAGAGGCGATTACTATGAGCGGTTCTTC	TRBV6-2/TRBV6-3	-	-	TRBJ2-1
CSARSGDYGYTF	TGCAGTGCTAGGTCAGGGGACTATGGCTACACCTTC	TRBV20-1	-	-	TRBJ1-2
CVSMRQGNTEAFF	TGTGTCAGCATGAGACAGGGGAACACTGAAGCTTTCTTT	TRBV6-6	TRBD1	-	TRBJ1-1
CASNPGLAAHSRANVLTF	TGTGCCAGCAATCCGGGACTAGCGGCACACTCTAGGGCCAATGTCCTGACTTTT	TRBV6-1	TRBD2	-	TRBJ2-6
CASSSTWAGFPQETQYF	TGTGCCAGCAGTTCCACCTGGGCAGGGTTCCCACAAGAAACCCAGTACTTC	TRBV6-5	-	-	TRBJ2-5
CSAGQTSGNEQFF	TGCAGTGCTGGTCAGACTAGCGGCAATGAGCAGTTCTTC	TRBV20-1	TRBD2	many	TRBJ2-1
CASSSKIGSRSGDTIYF	TGTGCCAGCAGTTCCAAGATAGGGTCGAGATCTGGAGACACCATATATTTT	TRBV28	-	once	TRBJ1-3
CSAIDPRTNSYEHYF	TGTAGTGCTATAGATCCTCGGACTAACTCCTACGAGCACTACTTC	TRBV20-1	-	-	TRBJ2-7
CTSSLGQPVTYLNEQFF	TGTACCAGCAGTTTAGGACAGCCGGTTACTTACCTCAATGAGCAGTTCTTC	TRBV12-3/TRBV12-4	-	-	TRBJ2-1
CASSKDGEYTGGLFF	TGTGCAAGCAGCAAGGACGGAGAATATACCGGGGGGCTGTTTTTT	TRBV11-2	-	-	TRBJ2-2
CASSSPGTGIDSGNTIYF	TGTGCCAGTAGTAGTCCCGGGACAGGGATCGACTCTGGAAACACCATATATTTT	TRBV12-3/TRBV12-4	TRBD1	-	TRBJ1-3
CASIRLAGSSDMQYF	TGCGCCAGCATACGACTAGCGGGGTCATCAGATATGCAGTATTTT	TRBV5-1	TRBD2	-	TRBJ2-3
CASRAGIGNGYTF	TGTGCCAGCAGAGCTGGGATAGGGAATGGCTATACCTTC	TRBV6-5	-	-	TRBJ1-2
CASCSGNYDYTF	TGTGCCAGCTGTTCGGGTAACTATGACTACACCTTC	TRBV12-3/TRBV12-4	-	-	TRBJ1-2
CASMKGRTCQPQHF	TGTGCCAGTATGAAGGGCAGGACCTGTCAGCCCCAGCATTTT	TRBV19	-	once	TRBJ1-5
CASSQDLGGGGDEQFF	TGTGCCAGCAGCCAAGACCTCGGGGGGGGCGGCGATGAGCAGTTCTTC	TRBV4-2	TRBD2	many	TRBJ2-1
CTSSPRGVLAGGEETQYF	TGTACCAGTAGTCCGAGGGGGGTGCTAGCGGGAGGAGAAGAGACCCAGTACTTC	TRBV6-5	TRBD2	-	TRBJ2-5
CATSRADSYNEQFF	TGTGCCACCAGCAGAGCAGACAGCTACAATGAGCAGTTCTTC	TRBV15	-	-	TRBJ2-1
CASSSAGARETYEQYF	TGTGCCAGCAGTTCTGCGGGAGCTAGGGAAACCTACGAGCAGTACTTC	TRBV6-5	TRBD2	-	TRBJ2-7
CASSWKLAGEGDEQYF	TGCGCCAGCAGCTGGAAACTAGCGGGAGAGGGTGACGAGCAGTACTTC	TRBV4-1	TRBD2	-	TRBJ2-7
CASSRQENIQYF	TGTGCCAGCAGCCGCCAGGAAAACATTCAGTACTTC	TRBV6-1	-	many	TRBJ2-4
CNVEPGELNTDTQYF	TGTAACGTTGAACCGGGAGAGCTAAACACAGATACGCAGTATTTT	TRBV29-1	-	-	TRBJ2-3
CASNLGETQYF	TGTGCCAGCAACTTAGGGGAGACTCAGTACTTC	TRBV5-4	-	-	TRBJ2-5
CVSSLGAQRAVGPDTQYF	TGTGTCAGCAGCTTAGGAGCGCAGCGGGCTGTGGGCCCAGATACGCAGTATTTT	TRBV7-3	-	-	TRBJ2-3
CATGHSEGTHYF	TGTGCTACTGGTCACAGTGAAGGTACGCATTATTTT	TRBV12-5	-	once	TRBJ2-3
CTSSDGLHADTQYF	TGTACCAGCAGTGATGGACTACATGCAGATACGCAGTATTTT	TRBV6-1	-	-	TRBJ2-3
CASRRTTGEAYEQYF	TGTGCCAGTAGGAGAACGACAGGGGAGGCCTACGAGCAGTACTTC	TRBV6-2/TRBV6-3	TRBD1	-	TRBJ2-7